The 11 T cell receptor beta chains below all came from one sample that was sequenced in a study of T cells in Graves' hyperthyroidism and ophthalmopathy. RNA transcripts were the template for amplifying TCR beta CDR3 regions. A set of HTBI primers served as the primers for a first-round RT-PCR of the TCR CDR3. TCRdb itself ran the multiplex PCR reads through MiXCR, one entry per CDR3 protein. Of 350,000 or so distinct CDR3 sequences in the sample, roughly 20% were seen once. The sequencing sample was made of blood. The receptors stem from a middle-aged woman with Graves' ophthalmopathy.

This clonotype was observed at least ten times. The chain links TRBV28 to TRBJ2-7; D gene uncertain. This CDR3 region has 13 residues. V was trimmed by 2 bases and J by 4 bases, leaving 9 bases between them. Germline V gene data show CDR1 as MDHEN and CDR2 as SYDVKM. CDR3 in DNA: TGTGCCAGCAGTTTACCCACCGGATACGAGCAGTACTTC. It encodes CASSLPTGYEQYF.

The CDR3 protein is CSASIGGDIQYF. The CDR3 DNA is TGCAGTGCTAGTATCGGGGGGGACATTCAGTACTTC. The chain employs TRBV20-1 and TRBJ2-4; 8 nucleotides align to TRBD2. This CDR3 contains 12 residues. Unmatched junction bases numbered 3, after V lost 3 bases and J lost 8 bases. Germline CDR1 DFQATT, CDR2 SNEGSKA (reference sequence).

This clonotype was seen repeatedly, ten times or more. The rearrangement uses TRBV6-2 or TRBV6-3 and TRBJ2-7; 7 positions agree with TRBD2. This CDR3 has 12 residues. The germline V gene encodes CDR1 MNHEY and CDR2 SVGEGT. The junction had 7 bases not matched to a gene; V was cut back by 2 bases and J by 12 bases. In DNA, the CDR3 is TGTGCCAGCAGTTACCCAGACCGCGGGGGGTACTTC. Translated, it gives CASSYPDRGGYF.

The chain carries TRBV28 and TRBJ1-5; D is uncertain. The CDR3 extends over 14 amino acids. Trimming stripped 2 bases from V and 3 bases from J, with 8 bases between. Per germline, CDR1 MDHEN and CDR2 SYDVKM. CDR3 amino acids: CASSLPGFNQPQHF. The DNA for the CDR3 is TGTGCCAGCAGTTTACCGGGTTTCAATCAGCCCCAGCATTTT.

In this sample, this clonotype turned up many times. This chain links TRBV6-5 with TRBJ2-5; possible D gene TRBD1, 6 bases. The germline V gene encodes CDR1 MNHEY and CDR2 SVGAGI. This CDR3 region has 14 residues. Deletions cut 6 bases from V and 4 bases from J, with 15 bases between. For the CDR3, the DNA is TGTGCCAGCAGACGCAGGGGTTATCTAGAGACCCAGTACTTC. Protein sequence: CASRRRGYLETQYF.

On this clonotype: The junction shows a germline mismatch at one end, possibly a read error. The CDR3 nucleotides read TGTGCCGGCAGCTTAGATAGCGGAAGATACGAGCAGTACTTC. Protein product: CAGSLDSGRYEQYF. The rearrangement uses TRBV7-2 and TRBJ2-7, with a possible D match to TRBD2 (6 bases). The CDR3 has 14 residues. Germline assignment: CDR1 SGHTA and CDR2 FQGNSA.

This clonotype was recorded at least ten times. The V gene is TRBV19, the J gene TRBJ1-1; D remains unclear. From germline, CDR1 is LNHDA and CDR2 SQIVND (reference sequence). The CDR3 is 14 residues long. V lost 3 bases and J 0 bases, leaving 8 bases between the germline ends. CDR3 coding DNA: TGTGCCAGTAGTATTAGAGGAGTGAACACTGAAGCTTTCTTT. It specifies CASSIRGVNTEAFF.

In this sample, this clonotype turned up many times. The CDR3 is CASRPSGTDYSNQPQHF. Here the CDR3 DNA reads TGTGCCAGCAGACCTTCCGGGACAGACTATAGCAATCAGCCCCAGCATTTT. The V gene is TRBV27, the J gene TRBJ1-5; 7 bases are shared with TRBD1. Germline V lookup: CDR1 MNHEY, CDR2 SMNVEV (reference sequence). This CDR3 spans 17 amino acids. Trimming at V came to 6 bases and at J to 0 bases, leaving 11 bases not matched to a gene.

This clonotype was seen repeatedly, ten times or more. CDR3 in DNA: TGCAGTGCTACCCTCCGCGTAAGCGGAGAGCAGTACTTC. It is translated as CSATLRVSGEQYF. The chain uses TRBV20-1 and TRBJ2-7; D is perhaps TRBD2 (5 bases). The CDR3 extends over 13 amino acids. Trimming shortened V by 4 bases and J by 7 bases, and 17 bases separated the two germline ends. Germline loops: CDR1 DFQATT, CDR2 SNEGSKA (reference sequence).

This clonotype has at least ten counts. The chain links TRBV28 to TRBJ1-5, with 8 bases matching TRBD1. The V gene end was trimmed by 2 bases and the J gene end by 2 bases; junction bases not matched to a gene: 5. The CDR3 runs to 16 residues. Per germline, CDR1 MDHEN and CDR2 SYDVKM. CDR3 sequence reads: CASSLAGTGRNQPQHF. CDR3 nucleotides: TGTGCCAGCAGTTTAGCCGGGACAGGCCGCAATCAGCCCCAGCATTTT.

This clonotype was recorded many times. Here the CDR3 DNA reads TGCAGCGTCAATTCCGGGACTAGCGGGCACCAAGAGACCCAGTACTTC. Translated, it gives CSVNSGTSGHQETQYF. This sequence joins TRBV29-1 and TRBJ2-5; 12 bases map to TRBD2. Trimming at V came to 6 bases and at J to 0 bases, leaving 8 bases not matched to a gene. The CDR3 loop spans 16 amino acids. CDR1 is SQVTM, CDR2 ANQGSEA, per germline.